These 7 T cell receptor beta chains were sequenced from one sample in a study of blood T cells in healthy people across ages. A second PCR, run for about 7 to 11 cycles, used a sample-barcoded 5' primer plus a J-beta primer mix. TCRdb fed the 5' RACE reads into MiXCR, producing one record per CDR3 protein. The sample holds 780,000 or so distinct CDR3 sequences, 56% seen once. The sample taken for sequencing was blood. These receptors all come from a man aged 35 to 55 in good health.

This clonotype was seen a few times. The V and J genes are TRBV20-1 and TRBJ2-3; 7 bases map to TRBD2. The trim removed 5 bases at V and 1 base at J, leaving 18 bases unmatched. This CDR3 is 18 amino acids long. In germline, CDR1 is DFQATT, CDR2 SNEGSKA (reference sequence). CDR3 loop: CSADSGTINLGGTDTQYF. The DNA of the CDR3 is TGCAGTGCTGATTCCGGGACTATTAATTTGGGTGGCACAGATACGCAGTATTTT.

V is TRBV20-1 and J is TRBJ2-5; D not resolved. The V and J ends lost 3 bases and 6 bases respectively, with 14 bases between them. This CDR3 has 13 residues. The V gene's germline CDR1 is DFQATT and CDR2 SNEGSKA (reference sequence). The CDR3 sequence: CSARGSVTQTQYF. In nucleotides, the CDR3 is TGCAGTGCTAGGGGATCCGTTACACAGACCCAGTACTTC.

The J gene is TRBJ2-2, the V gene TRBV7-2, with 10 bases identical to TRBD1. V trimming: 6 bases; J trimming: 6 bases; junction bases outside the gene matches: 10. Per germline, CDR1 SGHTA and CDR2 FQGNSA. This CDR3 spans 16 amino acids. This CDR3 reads CASSLTGGDLSGELFF. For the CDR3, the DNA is TGTGCCAGCAGTTTGACAGGGGGCGATTTGTCCGGGGAGCTGTTTTTT.

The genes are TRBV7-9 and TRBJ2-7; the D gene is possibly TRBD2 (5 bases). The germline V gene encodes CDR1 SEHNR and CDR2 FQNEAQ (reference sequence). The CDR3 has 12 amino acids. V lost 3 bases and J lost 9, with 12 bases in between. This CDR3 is CASSFDASGQYF. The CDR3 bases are TGTGCCAGCAGCTTTGATGCCAGCGGGCAGTACTTC.

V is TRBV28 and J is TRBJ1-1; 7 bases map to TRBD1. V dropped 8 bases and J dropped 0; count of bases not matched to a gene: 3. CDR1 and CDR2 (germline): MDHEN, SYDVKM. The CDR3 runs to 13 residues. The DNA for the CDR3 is TGTGCCAGCCCGGGACAGATGAACACTGAAGCTTTCTTT. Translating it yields CASPGQMNTEAFF.

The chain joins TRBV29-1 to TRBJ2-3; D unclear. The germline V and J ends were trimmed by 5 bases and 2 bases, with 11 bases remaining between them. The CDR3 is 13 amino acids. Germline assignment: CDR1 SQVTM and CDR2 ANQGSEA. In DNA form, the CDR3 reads TGCAGCGTTCCCAACCCGGTCACAGATACGCAGTATTTT. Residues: CSVPNPVTDTQYF.

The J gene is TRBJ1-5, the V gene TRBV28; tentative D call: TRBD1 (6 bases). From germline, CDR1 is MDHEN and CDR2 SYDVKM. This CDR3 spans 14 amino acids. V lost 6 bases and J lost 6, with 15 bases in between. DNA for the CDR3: TGTGCCAGCAGCGTGGGGGGGGGCAGTCAGCCCCAGCATTTT. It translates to CASSVGGGSQPQHF.